This T cell receptor (beta chain) was sequenced for a study of CD8 T cells in Susac syndrome. Blood CD8+ and CD4+ T cells underwent high-throughput TCR beta sequencing. It was negative isolation that provided the CD8+ and CD4+ T cells, whereas TEMRA cells were enriched by FACS. CDR1 is MGHRA, CDR2 YSYEKL, per germline. The CDR3 is 16 residues long. V dropped 0 bases and J dropped 3 bases, with 12 bases sitting between them. Random hexamers primed reverse transcription of 0.5 to 1 ug RNA. A multiplex approach, immunoSEQ multiplex PCR, amplified TCR beta CDR3 across 54 Vbeta and 13 Jbeta. TCRdb fed the immunoSEQ multiplex PCR reads into MiXCR, producing one record per CDR3 protein. The sample has about 210,000 distinct CDR3 sequences; 95% are singletons.

The chain couples TRBV4-1 to TRBJ1-5; D is possibly TRBD1 (6 bases). The receptor comes from a human donor with multiple sclerosis. The sequenced material came from CD4+ T cells from PBMCs. Here the CDR3 reads CASSQDRGFPNQPQHF. CDR3 nucleotide sequence: TGCGCCAGCAGCCAAGATAGGGGGTTCCCCAATCAGCCCCAGCATTTT.